The sequence of this T cell receptor (beta chain) was determined in a study of neurological immune-mediated disorders. Overall study context: There were approximately 35 multiple sclerosis patients. Of these, some 31 had relapsing-remitting MS and 3 had secondary progressive MS. General observations from the study: None of the CDR3 amino acid sequences of expanded clones recurred across subjects, suggesting private repertoires in all groups. No clinical or MRI feature was associated with the multiple sclerosis repertoire cluster.

With 10-nucleotide random UMIs included, cDNA was synthesized by 5'RACE. TCRdb ran MiXCR on the 5' RACE reads and lists one entry per CDR3 protein. The table shows 55,000 or so distinct CDR3 sequences, with about 4.2% occurring only once. Trimming left V 0 bases short and J 4 bases short, with 7 bases between. The germline V gene encodes CDR1 MNHNY and CDR2 SVGAGI (reference sequence). The CDR3 has 13 amino acids. In its sample, this clonotype was seen many times. No antigen is known for it. Input material: PBMCs. The chain is built from TRBV6-6 and TRBJ2-7; tentatively, D is TRBD1 (5 bases). The TCR sequence derives from a man in his forties or fifties with multiple sclerosis. The CDR3 region is CASSYSGQYEQYF. The CDR3 DNA sequence: TGTGCCAGCAGTTACTCGGGGCAGTACGAGCAGTACTTC.